The 21 T cell receptor beta chains listed next were all sequenced from one sample in a study of Ad26.COV2.S vaccination and SARS-CoV-2 variants (dated by TCRdb to the early 2020s). Interpreted using the paper, the treatment or condition label stands for: over 15 received Ad26.COV2.S at low or high dose, single or two shots; roughly 5 received placebo; per-sample allocation not given. Repertoires of vaccine and placebo recipients were sequenced from samples collected on day 63 after the first injection. Library generation was performed with the immunoSEQ multiplex PCR assay. The table was pulled from immuneACCESS by TCRdb, which kept in-frame rearrangements only. Such tables lose some clones; where checked, under half of the loss comes from unresolved V genes, and the rest has no known cause. This sample lists approximately 280,000 clones; approximately 89% were detected once. The biggest ten clones account for less than 3.5% of the sample.

The material was peripheral blood, obtained in a trial of Ad26.COV2.S vaccine versus placebo. The receptors originated from a person between 18 and 65 years old who received the Ad26.COV2.S COVID-19 vaccine or a placebo.

The chain links TRBV5-1 to TRBJ1-2; 8 nucleotides match TRBD1. The CDR3 has 20 residues. The V gene end was trimmed by 4 bases and the J gene end by 4 bases; junction bases not matched to a gene: 24. Germline V gene sequence: CDR1 SGHRS, CDR2 YFSETQ. CDR3 loop: CASSGKPGQVGLVTVYGYTF. CDR3 nucleotides: TGCGCCAGCAGCGGCAAACCGGGACAGGTGGGCCTGGTCACAGTCTATGGCTACACCTTC.

This clone was counted between two and nine times. The chain links TRBV7-2 to TRBJ2-3; D is unresolved. CDR1 and CDR2 from the germline V gene are SGHTA and FQGNSA. The CDR3 length is 16 residues. V was pared by 5 bases and J by 0 bases, with 15 bases between. CDR3 DNA: TGTGCCAGCAGCCCTCCGGGCCCCGGGAGCACAGATACGCAGTATTTT. It specifies CASSPPGPGSTDTQYF.

The V gene is TRBV18, the J gene TRBJ1-1; D is unclear. This CDR3 contains 11 residues. V dropped 4 bases and J dropped 7 bases, with 7 bases sitting between them. Germline CDR1 reads KGHSH; CDR2 reads LQKENI. CDR3 region: CASSREGEAFF. CDR3 nucleotides: TGTGCCAGCTCACGCGAGGGTGAAGCTTTCTTT.

The genes are TRBV6-5 and TRBJ2-3; D assignment may be TRBD1 or TRBD2 (5 bases each). This CDR3 has 15 residues. CDR1 MNHEY and CDR2 SVGAGI come from the germline V gene. With 5 bases removed from V and 1 base from J, the gap between germline ends came to 13 bases. CDR3 in DNA: TGTGCCAGCAGTCCTCGGGACCCTCGCACAGATACGCAGTATTTT. Amino acid sequence: CASSPRDPRTDTQYF.

The CDR3 DNA follows: TGTGCCAGTAGTACCGACAGGGTCTCCTACGAGCAGTACTTC. Residues: CASSTDRVSYEQYF. The chain links TRBV19 to TRBJ2-7, with TRBD1 identical over 7 bases. Germline loops: CDR1 LNHDA, CDR2 SQIVND (reference sequence). The V segment lost 4 bases and the J segment 0 bases; nucleotides outside the gene matches: 3. The CDR3 length is 14 residues.

This chain connects TRBV10-2 to TRBJ1-1; D is possibly TRBD1 (6 bases). In germline, CDR1 is WSHSY, CDR2 SAAADI. The length of the CDR3 is 14 residues. V lost 4 bases to trimming and J lost 11 bases, with 20 bases between them. The CDR3 DNA reads as TGCGCCAGCAGTGCCCCCTCAGGGGTAGGATTGGCTTTCTTT. It specifies CASSAPSGVGLAFF.

The chain links TRBV12-5 to TRBJ2-5; TRBD1 agrees at 10 bases. Trimming cost V 7 bases and J 7 bases; bases outside gene matches: 12. The CDR3 runs 15 residues. CDR1 is LGHNT and CDR2 is FRNRAP in the germline V gene. Here the CDR3 DNA reads TGTGCTAGTGTTCCGACAGGGGGCTTGAGTGGGACCCAGTACTTC. It yields the protein CASVPTGGLSGTQYF.

The chain uses TRBV9 and TRBJ2-7; D may be TRBD1 (5 bases). V gave up 0 bases and J gave up 2 bases, with 12 bases separating them. The germline gives CDR1 SGDLS, CDR2 YYNGEE. This CDR3 has 15 amino acids. The CDR3 nucleotides read TGTGCCAGCAGCGTAGGGTTAGGGGAAACCTACGAGCAGTACTTC. Amino acid sequence: CASSVGLGETYEQYF. The complete variable domain, with remaining parts taken from reference TRBV9 and TRBJ2-7, reads DSGVTQTPKHLITATGQRVTLRCSPRSGDLSVYWYQQSLDQGLQFLIQYYNGEERAKGNILERFSAQQFPDLHSELNLSSLELGDSALYFCASSVGLGETYEQYFGPGTRLTVT.

The V and J genes are TRBV30 and TRBJ1-1; D is uncertain. From germline, CDR1 is GTSNPN and CDR2 SVGIG (reference sequence). V lost 0 bases to trimming and J lost 4 bases, with 9 bases between them. The CDR3 covers 13 residues. The CDR3 sequence is CAWSVLVATEAFF. The CDR3, as DNA: TGTGCCTGGAGTGTACTGGTTGCCACTGAAGCTTTCTTT.

V is TRBV6-5 and J is TRBJ1-2; D remains unclear. V was clipped by 7 bases and J by 3 bases, with 9 bases between them. Germline values: CDR1 MNHEY, CDR2 SVGAGI. This CDR3 is built from 12 residues. The CDR3 DNA reads TGTGCCAGCACCCGAGACTACTATGGCTACACCTTC. It encodes CASTRDYYGYTF.

The chain uses TRBV19 and TRBJ2-7, with TRBD2 matching 10 bases. V shed 3 bases, J shed 2 bases, and the junction held 4 bases outside the gene matches. Germline CDR1 LNHDA, CDR2 SQIVND (reference sequence). CDR3 length: 15 residues. The chain's CDR3 is CASSMASGGTYEQYF. The CDR3 region has the DNA TGTGCCAGTAGTATGGCTAGCGGGGGAACCTACGAGCAGTACTTC.

V and J are TRBV10-1 and TRBJ2-3, with 7 bases matching TRBD2. From germline, CDR1 is WNHNN and CDR2 SYGVQD (reference sequence). V was pared by 8 bases and J by 0 bases, with 5 bases of the junction left unmatched. The CDR3 totals 14 residues. The CDR3 DNA is TGCGCCAGCCATAGCGGGTCCAGCACAGATACGCAGTATTTT. Protein product: CASHSGSSTDTQYF.

This clone has only a few counts. The chain's CDR3 is CASGNQPQHF. In DNA form, the CDR3 reads TGTGCCAGCGGCAATCAGCCCCAGCATTTT. V usage is TRBV6-6 and J usage is TRBJ1-5; D not certain. CDR1 and CDR2 from the germline V gene are MNHNY and SVGAGI (reference sequence). The CDR3 has 10 amino acids. Trimming left V 8 bases short and J 2 bases short, with 1 base between.

This chain links TRBV11-2 with TRBJ2-1; 8 nucleotides align to TRBD2. CDR3 length: 17 residues. Losses at the gene ends were 2 bases for V and 4 bases for J; bases not matched to a gene: 10. CDR1 and CDR2 from the germline V gene are SGHAT and FQNNGV. CDR3 DNA: TGTGCCAGCAGCTTAAGGATCAGCGGGGGTATATACAATGAGCAGTTCTTC. Translation gives CASSLRISGGIYNEQFF.

The chain is built from TRBV11-2 and TRBJ2-7; possible D gene TRBD2, 6 bases. Trimming took off 5 bases at V and 4 bases at J, with 18 bases between the two ends. The CDR3 contains 15 residues. Germline V gives CDR1 SGHAT, CDR2 FQNNGV. The CDR3, as DNA: TGTGCCAGCAGCCCCGGGACTCGGCGCGGGTACGAGCAGTACTTC. It is translated as CASSPGTRRGYEQYF. Full variable domain (rest looked up from reference TRBV11-2 and TRBJ2-7): EAGVAQSPRYKIIEKRQSVAFWCNPISGHATLYWYQQILGQGPKLLIQFQNNGVVDDSQLPKDRFSAERLKGVDSTLKIQPAKLEDSAVYLCASSPGTRRGYEQYFGPGTRLTVT.

This clone was seen only a few times. The gene calls are TRBV5-1 and TRBJ1-1, with 12 bases aligning to TRBD1. The CDR3 loop spans 14 amino acids. J was trimmed by 8 bases and V by 4 bases; bases with no gene match: 6. CDR1 and CDR2 (germline): SGHRS, YFSETQ. The CDR3 here is CASSLGQGAKEAFF. The CDR3 bases are TGCGCCAGCAGCCTGGGACAGGGGGCAAAGGAAGCTTTCTTT. Using reference TRBV5-1 and TRBJ1-1 for the parts outside the CDR3, the full variable domain is KAGVTQTPRYLIKTRGQQVTLSCSPISGHRSVSWYQQTPGQGLQFLFEYFSETQRNKGNFPGRFSGRQFSNSRSEMNVSTLELGDSALYLCASSLGQGAKEAFFGQGTRLTVV.

The J gene is TRBJ2-6, the V gene TRBV7-6, with 8 bases matching TRBD1. Looked up from germline, CDR1 is SGHVS and CDR2 is FNYEAQ. CDR3 length equals 21 residues. V trimming: 5 bases; J trimming: 0 bases; junction bases outside the gene matches: 18. This chain's CDR3 is CASSVKPHRDRSPSGANVLTF. The CDR3 region has the DNA TGTGCCAGCAGCGTAAAGCCGCATCGGGACAGGTCTCCCTCTGGGGCCAACGTCCTGACTTTC. The full variable domain, in which reference TRBV7-6 and TRBJ2-6 provide the parts outside the CDR3, is GAGVSQSPRYKVTKRGQDVALRCDPISGHVSLYWYRQALGQGPEFLTYFNYEAQQDKSGLPNDRFSAERPEGSISTLTIQRTEQRDSAMYRCASSVKPHRDRSPSGANVLTFGAGSRLTVL.

This chain uses TRBV5-1 with TRBJ2-6; maybe TRBD2 (6 bases). The V end was cut by 6 bases, the J end by 2 bases, with 18 bases between. This CDR3 has 17 residues. Germline V lookup: CDR1 SGHRS, CDR2 YFSETQ. In DNA form, the CDR3 reads TGCGCCAGCACCACCATCCCCGGGGGAGCTGGGGCCAACGTCCTGACTTTC. It is translated as CASTTIPGGAGANVLTF.

This clone was seen a few times. V usage is TRBV4-3 and J usage is TRBJ1-1, with TRBD1 as a possible D gene (5 bases). Germline lookup yields CDR1 LGHNA and CDR2 YSLEER. This CDR3 spans 15 amino acids. Trimming shortened V by 2 bases and J by 2 bases, and 12 bases separated the two germline ends. The CDR3 DNA follows: TGCGCCAGCAGCCAAAGTACGGGGCTAAACACTGAAGCTTTCTTT. Amino acids: CASSQSTGLNTEAFF.

This sequence joins TRBV11-2 and TRBJ2-7; either TRBD1 or TRBD2 may fit D (5 bases each). Germline assignment: CDR1 SGHAT and CDR2 FQNNGV. V shed 1 base and J shed 2 bases, with 9 bases lying between them. The CDR3 has 14 amino acids. CDR3 nucleotides: TGTGCCAGCAGCTTAGTAAGGGGACCCTACGAGCAGTACTTC. It translates to CASSLVRGPYEQYF.

This clone was counted only a few times. J is TRBJ1-2 and V is TRBV30, with a tentative D call TRBD1 (5 bases). The CDR3 loop spans 11 amino acids. CDR1 is GTSNPN and CDR2 is SVGIG in the germline V gene (reference sequence). The V end lost 5 bases, the J end lost 4 bases, and 8 bases lay between the germline ends. The CDR3 sequence is CAWRDFYGYTF. CDR3 DNA: TGTGCCTGGCGGGACTTCTATGGCTACACCTTC. The complete variable domain, with remaining parts taken from reference TRBV30 and TRBJ1-2, reads SQTIHQWPATLVQPVGSPLSLECTVEGTSNPNLYWYRQAAGRGLQLLFYSVGIGQISSEVPQNLSASRPQDRQFILSSKKLLLSDSGFYLCAWRDFYGYTFGSGTRLTVV.